This is a list of T cell receptor beta chains from one sample in a study of beta chain features in type 1 diabetes. The assay was immunoSEQ multiplex PCR, and TCRdb's table has in-frame clones only and misses some. The data hold 200,000 to 250,000 clones, with roughly a tenth observed a single time. Sequencing was carried out using central memory CD4+ T cells from blood. Receptors were obtained from a man between 18 and 29 years old in good health. The CDR3 runs from the conserved cysteine through the conserved F or W. A D gene is named only where the DNA matches it firmly. Clone size appears in some rows only: once, few, many, or a class for an expanded clone.

.	few	TRBV30	TRBJ1-2	TGTGCCTGGAGTAAGGGACGCGGGGCCAGCAGCTATGGCTACACCTTC	CAWSKGRGASSYGYTF
.	few	TRBV5-4	TRBJ2-1	TGTGCCAGCAGCCCCCCTCGGGGTGAGCAGTTCTTC	CASSPPRGEQFF
TRBD2	.	TRBV7-2	TRBJ2-7	TGTGCCAGCAGCTTAGCGGTCGTAAGGGGACTAGCGGCTGGCGAGCAGTACTTC	CASSLAVVRGLAAGEQYF
.	.	TRBV7-9	TRBJ2-5	TGTGCCAGCAGCTCAGGAGTGGGAAATCAAGAGACCCAGTACTTC	CASSSGVGNQETQYF
.	few	TRBV7-9	TRBJ2-5	TGTGCCAGCAGCTTAGGGATCCACCAAGAGACCCAGTACTTC	CASSLGIHQETQYF
.	few	TRBV11-2	TRBJ2-5	TGTGCCAGCAGCTACGGACCCGGGACAAAATATGAGACCCAGTACTTC	CASSYGPGTKYETQYF
.	few	TRBV29-1	TRBJ1-1	TGCAGCGTTGAAGTTTTAGGGGGAGACACTGAAGCTTTCTTT	CSVEVLGGDTEAFF
TRBD1	many	TRBV7-2	TRBJ2-3	TGTGCCAGCAGCCCAGGGACAGTGGCAGATACGCAGTATTTT	CASSPGTVADTQYF
.	.	TRBV7-2	TRBJ2-1	TGTGCCAGCAGCTTCGACAGTGACTCCTACAATGAGCAGTTCTTC	CASSFDSDSYNEQFF
.	many	TRBV29-1	TRBJ1-1	TGCAGCGTGGGACGGCCGAACACTGAAGCTTTCTTT	CSVGRPNTEAFF
.	once	TRBV30	TRBJ2-1	TGTGCCTGTGTTCATCGGGACTCCTACAATGAGCAGTTCTTC	CACVHRDSYNEQFF
TRBD1	.	TRBV6-6	TRBJ1-2	TGTGCCAGCAGTCCGGGACAGAACTATGGCTACACCTTC	CASSPGQNYGYTF
TRBD2	few	TRBV5-1	TRBJ2-1	TGCGCCAGCAGCTACCTAGCGGGAGGGAAGAATGAGCAGTTCTTC	CASSYLAGGKNEQFF
TRBD1	few	TRBV9	TRBJ1-5	TGTGCCAGCAGCGGACAGGGCGCGGGTCAGCCCCAGCATTTT	CASSGQGAGQPQHF
.	.	TRBV7-2	TRBJ2-2	TGTGCCAGCAGCTCCAACCTGAACACCGGGGAGCTGTTTTTT	CASSSNLNTGELFF
TRBD1	few	TRBV15	TRBJ1-4	TGTGCCACCAGCCGCTACGGGACAGTTGGGGAAAAACTGTTTTTT	CATSRYGTVGEKLFF
TRBD1	.	TRBV29-1	TRBJ2-7	TGCAGCGTTGAAGGGGCGGGACAGGGGGACGAGCAGTACTTC	CSVEGAGQGDEQYF
.	.	TRBV10-3	TRBJ1-2	TGTGCCATCAGTGAGATGATGGTTAACTATGGCTACACCTTC	CAISEMMVNYGYTF